This TCR beta chain was captured in a study of PD-1 blockade in classical Hodgkin lymphoma. This CDR3 has 13 amino acids. The germline V gene encodes CDR1 SGHVS and CDR2 FQNEAQ. The V and J ends lost 5 bases and 8 bases, in that order; junction bases with no gene match: 5. In every patient, relapse followed autologous stem cell transplantation, while exposure to brentuximab vedotin differed. Method: immunoSEQ multiplex PCR; TCRdb's copy keeps in-frame clones and lacks some. This sample has about 86,000 clones, with roughly 89% found just once. The sequence came from a human donor with classical Hodgkin lymphoma. Source: peripheral blood mononuclear cells (PBMCs), taken before the second cycle of nivolumab. This chain connects TRBV7-8 to TRBJ1-4; 7 bases fit TRBD1. For the CDR3, the DNA is TGTGCCAGCAGCCCCAACAGGGGCGAAAAACTGTTTTTT. It encodes CASSPNRGEKLFF.